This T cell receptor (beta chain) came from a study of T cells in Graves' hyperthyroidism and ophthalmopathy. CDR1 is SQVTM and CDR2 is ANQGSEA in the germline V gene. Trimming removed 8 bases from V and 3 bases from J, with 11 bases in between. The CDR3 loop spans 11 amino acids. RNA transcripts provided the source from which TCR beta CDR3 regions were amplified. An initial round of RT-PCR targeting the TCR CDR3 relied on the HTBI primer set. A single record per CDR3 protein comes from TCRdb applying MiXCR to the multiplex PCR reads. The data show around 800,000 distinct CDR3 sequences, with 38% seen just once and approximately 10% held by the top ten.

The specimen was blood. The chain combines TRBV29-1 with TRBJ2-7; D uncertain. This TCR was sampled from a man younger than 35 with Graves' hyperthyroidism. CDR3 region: CSLELLYEQYF. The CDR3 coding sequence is TGCAGCTTGGAGTTGCTCTACGAGCAGTACTTC.